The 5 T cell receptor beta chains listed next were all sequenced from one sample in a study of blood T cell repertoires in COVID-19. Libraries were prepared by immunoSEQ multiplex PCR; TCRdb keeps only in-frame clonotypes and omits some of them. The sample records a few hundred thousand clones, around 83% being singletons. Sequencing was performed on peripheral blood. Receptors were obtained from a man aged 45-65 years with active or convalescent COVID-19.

CDR3 nucleotides: TGTGCCATCTCGGGACAGAGGGGCACTGAAGCTTTCTTT. This gives the protein CAISGQRGTEAFF. The genes are TRBV10-3 and TRBJ1-1; the match to TRBD1 covers 7 bases. CDR3 length: 13 residues. The germline CDR1 and CDR2 sequences are ENHRY and SYGVKD. V was clipped by 8 bases and J by 4 bases; unmatched bases: 7.

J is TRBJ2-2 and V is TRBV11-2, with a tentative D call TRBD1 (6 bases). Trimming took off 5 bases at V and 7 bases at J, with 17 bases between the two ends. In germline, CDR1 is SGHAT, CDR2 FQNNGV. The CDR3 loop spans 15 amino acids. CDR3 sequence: CASSGYTGYGGELFF. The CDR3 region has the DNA TGTGCCAGCAGCGGTTATACAGGGTACGGCGGGGAGCTGTTTTTT.

This CDR3 reads CSATGGLGEKLFF. CDR3 DNA: TGCAGCGCAACAGGGGGGCTGGGTGAAAAACTGTTTTTT. The chain recombines TRBV29-1 with TRBJ1-4; the match to TRBD1 covers 8 bases. The CDR3 contains 13 residues. Germline CDR1 and CDR2: SQVTM and ANQGSEA. The J segment lost 7 bases and the V segment lost 7 bases, leaving 8 bases of the junction unmatched.

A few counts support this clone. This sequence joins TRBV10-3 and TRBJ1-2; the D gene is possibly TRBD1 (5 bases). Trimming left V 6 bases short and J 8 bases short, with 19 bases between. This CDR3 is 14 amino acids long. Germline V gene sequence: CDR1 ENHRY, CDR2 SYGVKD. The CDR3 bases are TGTGCCATCAGCCCCTGGGGGGGGAAGGACGGCTACACCTTC. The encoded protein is CAISPWGGKDGYTF.

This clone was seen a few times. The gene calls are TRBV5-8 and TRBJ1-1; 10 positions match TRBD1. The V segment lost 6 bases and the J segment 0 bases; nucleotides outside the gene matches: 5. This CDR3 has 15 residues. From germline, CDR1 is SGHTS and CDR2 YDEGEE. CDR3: CASNRQGAVNTEAFF. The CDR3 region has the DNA TGTGCCAGCAACAGACAGGGGGCGGTGAACACTGAAGCTTTCTTT.